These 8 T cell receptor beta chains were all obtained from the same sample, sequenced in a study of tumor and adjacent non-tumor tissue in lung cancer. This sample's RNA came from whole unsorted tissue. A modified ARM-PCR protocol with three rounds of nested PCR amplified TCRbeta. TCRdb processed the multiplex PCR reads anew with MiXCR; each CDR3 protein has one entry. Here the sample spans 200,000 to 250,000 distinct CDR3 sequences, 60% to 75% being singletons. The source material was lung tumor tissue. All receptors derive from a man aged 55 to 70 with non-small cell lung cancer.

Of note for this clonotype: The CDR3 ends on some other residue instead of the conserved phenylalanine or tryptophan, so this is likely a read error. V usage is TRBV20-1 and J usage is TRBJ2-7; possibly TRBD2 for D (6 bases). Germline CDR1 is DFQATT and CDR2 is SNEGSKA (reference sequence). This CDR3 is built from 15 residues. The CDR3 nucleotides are TGCGGTGCATCGTCGGTGGGGAGGCCCAAAACCGAGCAGTACTTA. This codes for CGASSVGRPKTEQYL.

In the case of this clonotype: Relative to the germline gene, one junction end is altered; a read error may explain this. The DNA for the CDR3 is TGTGCCAACAGACCCAGACAGGGGGCTAACCGAGAGACCCAGTATTTC. Amino acid sequence: CANRPRQGANRETQYF. The rearrangement uses TRBV12-3 or TRBV12-4 and TRBJ2-5, with TRBD1 identical over 10 bases. CDR3 length: 16 amino acids.

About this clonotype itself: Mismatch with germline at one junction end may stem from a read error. DNA of the CDR3: TGTGCCTGCAGTTTGACGACGGATGGCCACACCTTC. Residues: CACSLTTDGHTF. This chain uses TRBV12-3 or TRBV12-4 with TRBJ1-2; D gene uncertain. The CDR3 length is 12 residues.

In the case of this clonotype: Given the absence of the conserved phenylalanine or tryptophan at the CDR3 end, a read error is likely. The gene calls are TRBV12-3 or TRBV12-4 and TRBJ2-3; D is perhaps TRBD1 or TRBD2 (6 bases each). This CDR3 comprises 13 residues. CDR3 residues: CVSSLGGTDTQYV. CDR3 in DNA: TGTGTCAGCAGTTTAGGGGGGACAGATACGCAGTATGTT.

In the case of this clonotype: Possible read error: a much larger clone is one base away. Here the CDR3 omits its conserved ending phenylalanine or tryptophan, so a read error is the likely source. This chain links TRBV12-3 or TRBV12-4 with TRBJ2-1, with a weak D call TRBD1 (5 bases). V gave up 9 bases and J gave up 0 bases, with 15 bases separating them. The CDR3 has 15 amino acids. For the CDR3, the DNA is TGTGCCAGTAAGGGGCCGCTGAGCTCCTACAATGAGCAGTTCTCC. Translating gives CASKGPLSSYNEQFS.

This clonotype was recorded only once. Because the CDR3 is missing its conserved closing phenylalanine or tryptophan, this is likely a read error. CDR3 region: CSVQLASLQETQYL. Written as DNA, the CDR3 is TGCAGTGTACAGCTAGCGAGCCTTCAAGAGACCCAGTACCTC. The chain combines TRBV20-1 with TRBJ2-5; possibly TRBD2 for D (6 bases). Trimming took 7 bases from V and 2 from J, leaving 17 bases between them. Germline CDR1 is DFQATT and CDR2 is SNEGSKA (reference sequence). CDR3 length: 14 residues.

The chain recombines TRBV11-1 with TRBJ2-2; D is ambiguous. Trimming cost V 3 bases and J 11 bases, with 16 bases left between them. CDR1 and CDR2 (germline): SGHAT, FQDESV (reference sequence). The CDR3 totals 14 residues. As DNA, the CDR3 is TGTGCCAGCAGCTTTAGTCGGAACACCCGAGAGCTGTTTTTT. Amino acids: CASSFSRNTRELFF.

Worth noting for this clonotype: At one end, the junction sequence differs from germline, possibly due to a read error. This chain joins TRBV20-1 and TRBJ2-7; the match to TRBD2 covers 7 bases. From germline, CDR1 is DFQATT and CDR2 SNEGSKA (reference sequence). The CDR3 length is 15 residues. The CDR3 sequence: CSARGTNGSSFEQYF. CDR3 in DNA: TGCAGTGCTAGGGGGACTAACGGGAGCTCCTTCGAGCAGTACTTC.